Sequencing of this TCR beta chain was carried out in a study of tumor and adjacent non-tumor tissue in lung cancer. At the level of the study: There were around 11 adenocarcinoma, 2 squamous cell carcinoma and 1 small cell lung cancer cases. Samples averaged roughly 4 million productive TCRbeta reads each.

The length of the CDR3 is 16 residues. A modified ARM-PCR protocol with three rounds of nested PCR amplified TCRbeta. TCRdb used MiXCR to reprocess the multiplex PCR reads, holding one entry per CDR3 protein. The sample consists of more than 75,000 distinct CDR3 sequences, 75% to 85% of them appearing once. Study-wide findings and caveats: Significantly higher TCR diversity was found in tumor than normal lung. Shorter survival was associated with higher TCR diversity in tumors.

RNA was extracted from bulk tissue without any cell sorting. Distant lung tissue was collected more than 3 cm away from the tumor edge. As to this clonotype: The antigen is undetermined. One end of the junction is discordant with germline, which a read error may explain.

The source of this sequence is a man aged 60 to 75 with small cell lung cancer. Material for sequencing was distant non-tumor lung tissue. V is TRBV12-3 or TRBV12-4 and J is TRBJ2-2, with 7 bases identical to TRBD2. CDR3 nucleotides: TGTACCAGCAGTTTTTGGGGGGGGTCGAACACCGGGGAGCTGTTATTT. It codes for CTSSFWGGSNTGELLF.